Listed below are T cell receptor beta chains from one sample, sequenced in a study of glioma-infiltrating T cells after dendritic cell vaccination. Clones were sequenced by immunoSEQ multiplex PCR, and TCRdb holds only the in-frame ones, with some missing. This sample has roughly 96,000 clones, with roughly 83% found just once. The sample was blood, taken before dendritic cell vaccination. The receptors derive from a human donor with glioblastoma. CDR3s include the opening cysteine and the closing phenylalanine or tryptophan. D genes are given only for firm matches. Rows give clone size only sometimes, using once, few, many, or a class for an expanded clone.

J gene: TRBJ2-3; D gene: .; V gene: TRBV2; clone size: .; CDR3 protein: CASSEPFTDTQYF; CDR3 DNA: TGTGCCAGCAGTGAACCCTTCACAGATACGCAGTATTTT
J gene: TRBJ1-2; D gene: .; V gene: TRBV5-8; clone size: .; CDR3 protein: CASSLKGSYGYTF; CDR3 DNA: TGTGCCAGCAGCTTGAAAGGGAGCTATGGCTACACCTTC
J gene: TRBJ2-5; D gene: TRBD2; V gene: TRBV2; clone size: .; CDR3 protein: CATRGGDQYF; CDR3 DNA: TGTGCCACCCGGGGAGGGGACCAGTACTTC
J gene: TRBJ2-7; D gene: .; V gene: TRBV5-1; clone size: few; CDR3 protein: CASSLGPEREQYF; CDR3 DNA: TGCGCCAGCAGCTTGGGACCCGAGCGCGAGCAGTACTTC
J gene: TRBJ2-7; D gene: TRBD2; V gene: TRBV4-1; clone size: .; CDR3 protein: CASSQDSLAGNSYEQYF; CDR3 DNA: TGCGCCAGCAGCCAAGACTCCCTAGCGGGGAATTCCTACGAGCAGTACTTC
J gene: TRBJ1-2; D gene: .; V gene: TRBV5-4; clone size: .; CDR3 protein: CASSFPMGGYYGYTF; CDR3 DNA: TGTGCCAGCAGCTTCCCAATGGGGGGGTACTATGGCTACACCTTC
J gene: TRBJ2-2; D gene: TRBD2; V gene: TRBV10-3; clone size: many; CDR3 protein: CAISGKTSSTGELFF; CDR3 DNA: TGTGCCATCAGTGGGAAGACTAGCAGCACCGGGGAGCTGTTTTTT
J gene: TRBJ2-5; D gene: .; V gene: TRBV7-3; clone size: .; CDR3 protein: CASSSGLNGETQYF; CDR3 DNA: TGTGCCAGCAGCAGCGGACTCAATGGGGAGACCCAGTACTTC
J gene: TRBJ2-7; D gene: TRBD2; V gene: TRBV25-1; clone size: .; CDR3 protein: CASRERGEQYF; CDR3 DNA: TGTGCCAGCAGGGAGCGGGGCGAGCAGTACTTC
J gene: TRBJ2-3; D gene: TRBD1; V gene: TRBV2; clone size: .; CDR3 protein: CASRGDRTSTDTQYF; CDR3 DNA: TGTGCCAGCAGGGGGGACAGGACTAGCACAGATACGCAGTATTTT
J gene: TRBJ2-7; D gene: .; V gene: TRBV27; clone size: many; CDR3 protein: CASSRQTDSYEQYF; CDR3 DNA: TGTGCCAGCAGTCGACAGACGGATTCCTACGAGCAGTACTTC
J gene: TRBJ1-1; D gene: .; V gene: TRBV7-9; clone size: .; CDR3 protein: CASSSQEVTEAFF; CDR3 DNA: TGTGCCAGCAGCTCCCAAGAGGTGACTGAAGCTTTCTTT
J gene: TRBJ1-1; D gene: .; V gene: TRBV6-1; clone size: .; CDR3 protein: CSTGGMNTEAFF; CDR3 DNA: TGTTCCACGGGGGGTATGAACACTGAAGCTTTCTTT
J gene: TRBJ1-2; D gene: .; V gene: TRBV2; clone size: .; CDR3 protein: CASTRGIQIYGYTF; CDR3 DNA: TGTGCCAGCACCCGAGGGATACAGATCTATGGCTACACCTTC
J gene: TRBJ2-1; D gene: TRBD2; V gene: TRBV5-8; clone size: .; CDR3 protein: CASSPSGKSYNEQFF; CDR3 DNA: TGTGCCAGCAGCCCAAGCGGGAAATCCTACAATGAGCAGTTCTTC
J gene: TRBJ1-1; D gene: .; V gene: TRBV6-1; clone size: .; CDR3 protein: CASSERRGNTEAFF; CDR3 DNA: TGTGCCAGCAGTGAACGGAGGGGGAACACTGAAGCTTTCTTT
J gene: TRBJ2-5; D gene: .; V gene: TRBV4-1; clone size: .; CDR3 protein: CASSHRGWETQYF; CDR3 DNA: TGCGCCAGCAGCCACAGGGGTTGGGAGACCCAGTACTTC
J gene: TRBJ2-5; D gene: TRBD1; V gene: TRBV5-1; clone size: .; CDR3 protein: CASSETGGRETQYF; CDR3 DNA: TGCGCCAGCAGCGAGACAGGGGGCAGAGAGACCCAGTACTTC
J gene: TRBJ2-1; D gene: TRBD2; V gene: TRBV6-5; clone size: once; CDR3 protein: CASSRLAGGYNEQFF; CDR3 DNA: TGTGCCAGCAGCAGACTAGCGGGGGGCTACAATGAGCAGTTCTTC
J gene: TRBJ2-7; D gene: TRBD1; V gene: TRBV6-5; clone size: .; CDR3 protein: CASSYSTQGANEQYF; CDR3 DNA: TGTGCCAGCAGTTACTCGACACAGGGGGCTAACGAGCAGTACTTC
J gene: TRBJ2-3; D gene: TRBD2; V gene: TRBV5-6; clone size: .; CDR3 protein: CASSALGTSHSDTQYF; CDR3 DNA: TGTGCCAGCAGCGCTTTGGGGACTAGTCATTCAGATACGCAGTATTTT
J gene: TRBJ1-2; D gene: .; V gene: TRBV29-1; clone size: .; CDR3 protein: CSVLVPGERVLYGYTF; CDR3 DNA: TGCAGCGTTCTCGTCCCAGGGGAGAGGGTTCTCTATGGCTACACCTTC
J gene: TRBJ1-1; D gene: TRBD1; V gene: TRBV30; clone size: .; CDR3 protein: CAWSPGQGATEAFF; CDR3 DNA: TGTGCCTGGAGTCCAGGACAGGGGGCAACTGAAGCTTTCTTT
J gene: TRBJ1-5; D gene: TRBD1; V gene: TRBV18; clone size: .; CDR3 protein: CASSPYGTDNQPQHF; CDR3 DNA: TGTGCCAGCTCACCATACGGGACAGACAATCAGCCCCAGCATTTT
J gene: TRBJ2-1; D gene: TRBD2; V gene: TRBV6-1; clone size: .; CDR3 protein: CASSATLAGAYNEQFF; CDR3 DNA: TGTGCCAGCAGTGCCACGCTAGCGGGAGCGTACAATGAGCAGTTCTTC